These 13 T cell receptor beta chains were all obtained from the same sample, sequenced in a study of blood T cell repertoires in COVID-19. The table came from immunoSEQ multiplex PCR; TCRdb's copy has only in-frame clones and leaves some out. The sample carries roughly 400,000 clones, about 88% recorded once. The specimen sequenced was PBMCs or T cells enriched from blood (not recorded which). These receptors came from a woman aged 18-29 years who had been exposed to COVID-19.

The chain combines TRBV9 with TRBJ2-3, with D possibly being TRBD2 (5 bases). The CDR3 consists of 15 residues. Germline CDR1 SGDLS, CDR2 YYNGEE. V lost 0 bases and J 2 bases, leaving 10 bases between the germline ends. Written as DNA, the CDR3 is TGTGCCAGCAGCGTAGTGGGTAGCGACACAGATACGCAGTATTTT. This codes for CASSVVGSDTDTQYF.

This chain connects TRBV15 to TRBJ1-4, with 12 bases aligning to TRBD1. Looked up from germline, CDR1 is LNHNV and CDR2 is YYDKDF (reference sequence). The CDR3 is 17 residues long. V lost 6 bases to trimming and J lost 7 bases; unmatched junction nucleotides: 12. The CDR3 loop is CATSSPGQGAYSEKLFF. The CDR3, as DNA: TGTGCCACCAGTAGTCCGGGACAGGGGGCGTATAGTGAAAAACTGTTTTTT.

The chain links TRBV2 to TRBJ1-2; TRBD1 matches 7 bases. With 6 bases clipped from V and 4 bases from J, the junction kept 11 bases outside the gene matches. CDR1 is SNHLY, CDR2 FYNNEI, per germline. CDR3 length: 15 amino acids. The CDR3 loop is CASSDPGQKIYGYTF. The CDR3 nucleotides are TGTGCCAGCAGCGACCCGGGACAGAAAATCTATGGCTACACCTTC.

This sequence joins TRBV11-2 and TRBJ2-7, with 7 bases fitting TRBD1. Germline V gene sequence: CDR1 SGHAT, CDR2 FQNNGV. Losses at the gene ends were 7 bases for V and 0 bases for J; bases not matched to a gene: 6. The CDR3 is 14 residues long. CDR3: CASNTQGLSYEQYF. CDR3 nucleotide sequence: TGTGCCAGCAATACACAGGGGCTCTCCTACGAGCAGTACTTC.

The chain carries TRBV19 and TRBJ1-2; the D gene is possibly TRBD1 (6 bases). The V gene's germline CDR1 is LNHDA and CDR2 SQIVND (reference sequence). This CDR3 comprises 12 residues. The V and J ends lost 6 bases and 8 bases respectively, with 13 bases between them. Here the CDR3 reads CASSHPQGGYTF. In DNA form, the CDR3 reads TGTGCCAGTAGCCACCCACAGGGAGGCTACACCTTC.

The J gene is TRBJ2-7, the V gene TRBV7-6; possibly TRBD2 for D (6 bases). V dropped 1 base and J dropped 3 bases, with 16 bases sitting between them. Looked up from germline, CDR1 is SGHVS and CDR2 is FNYEAQ. This CDR3 is built from 16 residues. For the CDR3, the DNA is TGTGCCAGCAGCTTAGGCAGGTCTAGCGTTTTCTACGAGCAGTACTTC. It yields the protein CASSLGRSSVFYEQYF.

The V and J genes are TRBV6-5 and TRBJ2-7, with D hard to call. In germline, CDR1 is MNHEY, CDR2 SVGAGI. This CDR3 is built from 15 residues. Trimming removed 0 bases at V and 0 bases at J, with 9 bases between. The CDR3 DNA sequence: TGTGCCAGCAGTTACTCGAGACGGAGCTCCTACGAGCAGTACTTC. Its translation: CASSYSRRSSYEQYF.

CDR3 loop: CASSILAGGPVGELFF. The CDR3 DNA reads as TGTGCCAGTAGTATCCTAGCGGGGGGGCCCGTAGGGGAGCTGTTTTTT. The genes are TRBV19 and TRBJ2-2; 12 positions agree with TRBD2. The CDR3 is made up of 16 amino acids. CDR1 is LNHDA, CDR2 SQIVND, per germline (reference sequence). The V gene end was trimmed by 3 bases and the J gene end by 8 bases; junction bases not matched to a gene: 7.

The chain employs TRBV20-1 and TRBJ2-7; 10 bases are a match to TRBD1. The germline V gene has CDR1 DFQATT and CDR2 SNEGSKA (reference sequence). The V and J ends lost 3 bases and 7 bases, in that order; junction bases with no gene match: 9. This CDR3 spans 14 amino acids. The CDR3 reads CSASCPDRGWEQYF. The CDR3 bases are TGCAGTGCTAGTTGTCCGGACAGGGGGTGGGAGCAGTACTTC.

V and J are TRBV5-5 and TRBJ1-1, with D possibly matching TRBD1 (5 bases). Trimming pared 2 bases from V and 5 bases from J, leaving 10 bases between. The CDR3 runs to 13 residues. Germline lookup yields CDR1 SGHKS and CDR2 YYEKEE (reference sequence). CDR3 nucleotide sequence: TGTGCCAGCAGCTTCGAGGGACTAACTGAAGCTTTCTTT. Protein sequence: CASSFEGLTEAFF.

The rearrangement uses TRBV18 and TRBJ1-2; 11 nucleotides match TRBD1. The V and J ends lost 4 bases and 2 bases, in that order; junction bases with no gene match: 9. This CDR3 region has 17 residues. The germline gives CDR1 KGHSH, CDR2 LQKENI. CDR3 nucleotides: TGTGCCAGCTCACGAGCCGCCGGGACAGGGGGAAACTATGGCTACACCTTC. This sequence encodes CASSRAAGTGGNYGYTF.

The chain links TRBV29-1 to TRBJ2-4; maybe TRBD2 (5 bases). V lost 3 bases, J lost 4 bases, and 16 bases lay in between. The germline CDR1 and CDR2 sequences are SQVTM and ANQGSEA. The CDR3 runs 15 residues. Written as DNA, the CDR3 is TGCAGCGTTGATGAAGTACGGGGTAGGAAAAACATTCAGTACTTC. It yields the protein CSVDEVRGRKNIQYF. Drawing the rest from reference TRBV29-1 and TRBJ2-4, the complete variable domain is SAVISQKPSRDICQRGTSLTIQCQVDSQVTMMFWYRQQPGQSLTLIATANQGSEATYESGFVIDKFPISRPNLTFSTLTVSNMSPEDSSIYLCSVDEVRGRKNIQYFGAGTRLSVL.

This clone was seen a few times. In DNA, the CDR3 is TGTGCCAGCAGCTTCGGCGGGGACTACGAGCAGTACTTC. Translation gives CASSFGGDYEQYF. This chain connects TRBV5-6 to TRBJ2-7, with D possibly matching TRBD2 (6 bases). CDR3 length: 13 amino acids. Germline V gene data show CDR1 as SGHDT and CDR2 as YYEEEE. Trimming removed 2 bases at V and 3 bases at J, with 9 bases between.